What follows describes a single TCR beta chain. One entry per CDR3 protein, called by TCRdb with MiXCR from the RT-PCR reads. The table includes about 700,000 distinct CDR3 sequences, approximately 14% detected once. CDR1 and CDR2 (germline): SGHTA, FQGNSA. This CDR3 is 15 amino acids long. Trimming stripped 7 bases from V and 2 bases from J, with 15 bases between. The specimen was memory CD4+ T cells from blood. The J gene is TRBJ2-1, the V gene TRBV7-2, with TRBD2 as a possible D gene (6 bases). The sequence came from a female donor in good health, serving as a healthy control. In DNA form, the CDR3 reads TGTGCCAGCACCGCCGGGACTGGGGCCTACAATGAGCAGTTCTTC. Translating gives CASTAGTGAYNEQFF.